The clone carrying this T cell receptor (beta chain) appeared once. Its antigen is unknown. It was cDNA, reverse transcribed from extracted RNA, that served as the sequencing template. Data came from immunoSEQ multiplex PCR; TCRdb stores just in-frame clones and leaves some out. The table shows 100,000 to 150,000 clones, with 47% occurring only once. Peripheral blood and lesional scalp punch biopsies were taken from alopecia areata patients. Germline V gene sequence: CDR1 MNHEY, CDR2 SVGAGI. This CDR3 contains 13 residues. Trimming cost V 2 bases and J 6 bases, with 7 bases left between them. The sample comes from a study of CD8+ T cells in alopecia areata. Findings of the study overall: Sharing of TCRs across patients appeared less clear than in mice, possibly for HLA-related reasons. Scalp lesions, especially in alopecia totalis/universalis, had higher clonality than normal scalp.

This TCR was recovered from a human donor with alopecia areata. The source material was NKG2D-low CD8+ T cells sorted from blood. This chain uses TRBV6-5 with TRBJ2-2; D uncertain. CDR3 residues: CASSYEIPGELFF. The CDR3 DNA reads TGTGCCAGCAGTTACGAAATCCCCGGGGAGCTGTTTTTT.